The 14 T cell receptor beta chains below all came from one sample that was sequenced in a study of preoperative IRX-2 immunotherapy in early breast cancer. Assay used: immunoSEQ multiplex PCR; TCRdb lists only in-frame clones, some missing. The table has under 45,000 clones, 85% to 95% seen once. The sample's treatment: preoperative locoregional IRX-2 cytokine immunotherapy. This sample comprised tumor tissue, obtained after IRX-2 immunotherapy. The receptors shown here come from a human donor with breast cancer.

The V call is TRBV4-1, the J call TRBJ1-3; 8 bases line up with TRBD1. The CDR3 length is 17 residues. V was pared by 0 bases and J by 0 bases, with 4 bases of the junction left unmatched. Germline V gives CDR1 MGHRA, CDR2 YSYEKL. The CDR3 sequence is CASSQEGQAPSGNTIYF. The CDR3 bases are TGCGCCAGCAGCCAAGAGGGACAGGCGCCCTCTGGAAACACCATATATTTT.

The V and J genes are TRBV6-6 and TRBJ2-1; 7 nucleotides line up with TRBD2. V lost 4 bases to trimming and J lost 8 bases; unmatched junction nucleotides: 5. From germline, CDR1 is MNHNY and CDR2 SVGAGI (reference sequence). This CDR3 has 13 residues. CDR3 in DNA: TGTGCCAGCAGTTGGGGGGGGACGGATGAGCAGTTCTTC. Its translation: CASSWGGTDEQFF.

V is TRBV4-3 and J is TRBJ2-5, with 7 nucleotides matching TRBD1. This CDR3 is 15 amino acids long. Per the germline V gene, CDR1 is LGHNA and CDR2 is YSLEER. Trimming removed 3 bases from V and 1 base from J; junction bases left unmatched: 5. The CDR3 DNA is TGCGCCAGCAGCCAGCAAGACAGGGTCCAAGAGACCCAGTACTTC. It codes for CASSQQDRVQETQYF.

The chain links TRBV25-1 to TRBJ1-1; D is unclear. Germline V gene data show CDR1 as MGHDK and CDR2 as SYGVNS. CDR3 length: 16 residues. The germline V and J ends were trimmed by 3 bases and 11 bases, with 25 bases remaining between them. CDR3 in DNA: TGTGCCAGCAGTGATGAAGTTGGAGGCGCGACTTTCGCTGCTTTCTTT. Translated: CASSDEVGGATFAAFF.

The chain is built from TRBV21-1 and TRBJ2-4; TRBD1, the D gene given by the table, was not confirmed from the DNA. TRBV21-1 is a listed pseudogene. The CDR3 is made up of 16 amino acids. CDR3 in DNA: TGTGCCAGCAGCCCGACAGGGGGCTACGTCAAAAACATTCAGTACTTC. Translation: CASSPTGGYVKNIQYF.

The rearrangement joins TRBV4-3 to TRBJ2-7, with a possible D match to TRBD1 (6 bases). CDR3 length: 16 residues. Germline lookup yields CDR1 LGHNA and CDR2 YSLEER. With 2 bases removed from V and 0 bases from J, the gap between germline ends came to 14 bases. CDR3: CASSQSLDSRSYEQYF. The CDR3 nucleotides read TGCGCCAGCAGCCAAAGTCTGGACAGCCGCTCCTACGAGCAGTACTTC.

The chain carries TRBV5-8 and TRBJ2-7; D not resolved. CDR1 is SGHTS and CDR2 is YDEGEE in the germline V gene. V lost 7 bases, J lost 6 bases, and 11 bases lay in between. The CDR3 loop spans 11 amino acids. DNA of the CDR3: TGTGCCAGCGCCTTGGATTCCGAGCAGTACTTC. It encodes CASALDSEQYF. The full variable domain, with the rest looked up from reference TRBV5-8 and TRBJ2-7, is EAGVTQSPTHLIKTRGQQATLRCSPISGHTSVYWYQQALGLGLQFLLWYDEGEERNRGNFPPRFSGRQFPNYSSELNVNALELEDSALYLCASALDSEQYFGPGTRLTVT.

The V call is TRBV28, the J call TRBJ2-5; tentatively, D is TRBD2 (6 bases). V was trimmed by 2 bases and J by 5 bases, leaving 12 bases between them. CDR1 is MDHEN and CDR2 is SYDVKM in the germline V gene. The CDR3 contains 14 residues. The CDR3: CASSLPGSWETQYF. DNA of the CDR3: TGTGCCAGCAGTTTACCCGGGAGTTGGGAGACCCAGTACTTC.

The chain joins TRBV28 to TRBJ1-1; tentative D call: TRBD1 (5 bases). Germline V gives CDR1 MDHEN, CDR2 SYDVKM. There are 15 residues in the CDR3. V lost 2 bases and J 0 bases, leaving 10 bases between the germline ends. The CDR3 DNA reads TGTGCCAGCAGTTTACAGGGTATCATGAACACTGAAGCTTTCTTT. Protein: CASSLQGIMNTEAFF.

The rearrangement uses TRBV7-9 and TRBJ2-7; D unclear. V lost 5 bases, J lost 5 bases, and 13 bases lay in between. The CDR3 length is 13 residues. The V gene's germline CDR1 is SEHNR and CDR2 FQNEAQ (reference sequence). CDR3 DNA sequence: TGTGCCAGCAGCCAGAAACCTGCAAACGAGCAGTACTTC. Amino acid sequence: CASSQKPANEQYF.

The V call is TRBV7-2, the J call TRBJ2-4; 10 bases are a match to TRBD2. Germline CDR1 is SGHTA and CDR2 is FQGNSA. The CDR3 totals 16 residues. With V trimmed by 2 bases and J by 9 bases, 10 bases remained unmatched. The CDR3 nucleotides are TGTGCCAGCAGCTTATTTACTAGCGGGACCGGAGGCATTCAGTACTTC. It encodes CASSLFTSGTGGIQYF.

The chain has TRBV5-1 and TRBJ1-3, with D perhaps TRBD1 (5 bases). Trimming stripped 4 bases from V and 0 bases from J, with 11 bases between. The germline V gene encodes CDR1 SGHRS and CDR2 YFSETQ. CDR3 length: 15 residues. The DNA of the CDR3 is TGCGCCAGCAGCGTTACAGGAAACTCTGGAAACACCATATATTTT. Its translation: CASSVTGNSGNTIYF.

This clone was detected once. This chain's CDR3 is CASSLAGETQYF. The CDR3 nucleotides are TGTGCCAGCAGCCTCGCGGGAGAGACCCAGTACTTC. V is TRBV2 and J is TRBJ2-5, with a possible D match to TRBD2 (5 bases). CDR1 and CDR2 from the germline V gene are SNHLY and FYNNEI. The CDR3 is made up of 12 amino acids. V lost 6 bases and J 4 bases, leaving 9 bases between the germline ends.

The chain is built from TRBV5-5 and TRBJ2-7; D not certain. Deletions cut 4 bases from V and 5 bases from J, with 13 bases between. This CDR3 spans 13 amino acids. CDR1 and CDR2 from the germline V gene are SGHKS and YYEKEE (reference sequence). This chain's CDR3 is CASSPQAVDEQYF. In nucleotides, the CDR3 is TGTGCCAGCAGCCCCCAGGCCGTAGACGAGCAGTACTTC.